This TCR beta chain originates from a study of blood T cell repertoires in COVID-19. Clones were read by immunoSEQ multiplex PCR, and TCRdb kept only the in-frame ones, dropping some. This table holds fewer than 400,000 clones, under 90% found once. The CDR3 has 15 residues. The V and J ends lost 5 bases and 0 bases respectively, with 12 bases between them. Germline V CDR1 and CDR2: SGHAT, FQNNGV. Across under 25 US areas, participants ranged in age from 18 to 89 years. The rearrangement links TRBV11-2 to TRBJ2-3, with no clear D. The sequencing sample was made of PBMCs or T cells enriched from blood (not recorded which). The clonotype was recovered from a woman in her thirties who had recovered from COVID-19. CDR3 protein: CASSPTETSTDTQYF. CDR3 nucleotide sequence: TGTGCCAGCAGCCCTACGGAGACTAGCACAGATACGCAGTATTTT.